The clone carrying this T cell receptor (beta chain) was seen a single time. These data come from a study of cytomegalovirus exposure and HLA in healthy donors. This table comes from immunoSEQ multiplex PCR, and its TCRdb copy is limited to in-frame clones, with some not included. The data show about 110,000 clones, with more than 70% seen just once and over 1.5% held by the top ten. CDR1 MDHEN and CDR2 SYDVKM come from the germline V gene. V lost 0 bases and J lost 6; bases outside the gene matches: 11. This CDR3 comprises 17 residues. This chain connects TRBV28 to TRBJ2-7; 10 bases are a match to TRBD2. Specimen: PBMCs. The clonotype originates from a woman between 18 and 30 years old in good health and CMV-seronegative. CDR3 coding DNA: TGTGCCAGCAGTTTATGGAGGGCTAGCGGGGGTTTTGGCGAGCAGTACTTC. Translating gives CASSLWRASGGFGEQYF.